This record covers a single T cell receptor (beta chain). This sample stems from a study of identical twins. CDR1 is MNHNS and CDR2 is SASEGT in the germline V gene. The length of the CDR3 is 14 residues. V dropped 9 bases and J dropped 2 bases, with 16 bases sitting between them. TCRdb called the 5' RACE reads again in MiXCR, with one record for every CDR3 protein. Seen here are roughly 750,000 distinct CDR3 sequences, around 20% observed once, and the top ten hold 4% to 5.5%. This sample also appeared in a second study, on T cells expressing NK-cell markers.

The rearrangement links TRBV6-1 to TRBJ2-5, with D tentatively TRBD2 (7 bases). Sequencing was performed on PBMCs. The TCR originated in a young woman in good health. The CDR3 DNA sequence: TGTGCCAGTGCCATCGGGGGGACACAAGAGACCCAGTACTTC. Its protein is CASAIGGTQETQYF.